The rows below give T cell receptor beta chains drawn from one sample of a study of blood T cell repertoires in COVID-19. TCRdb's table, derived via immunoSEQ multiplex PCR, lists solely in-frame clones and lacks some. The data show approximately 200,000 clones, roughly 88% seen once. Sequences were obtained from peripheral blood. All receptors come from a man aged 18 to 30 with active or convalescent COVID-19. Both conserved end residues are part of each CDR3. A D gene is named only where the DNA matches it firmly. Size tells how often a clone was seen (once, few, many) or the class of an expanded clone, and some rows leave it out.

TGTGCCAGCAGTAATCCCTCAGGGGGCAAGGGCTATGGCTACACCTTC	CASSNPSGGKGYGYTF	TRBD1	TRBV28	TRBJ1-2	once
TGTGCCAGCAGTGAGACAGGGGACTATGGCTACACCTTC	CASSETGDYGYTF	TRBD1	TRBV6-1	TRBJ1-2	-
TGTGCCATCAGTTCCAGGGATCCGAACACTGAAGCTTTCTTT	CAISSRDPNTEAFF	-	TRBV10-3	TRBJ1-1	-
TGCGCCAGCAGCCCACGACCGGACAGGGGGCAAGTGAAAGCTTTCTTT	CASSPRPDRGQVKAFF	TRBD1	TRBV5-1	TRBJ1-1	-
TGTGCCAGCAGGGGGACAGGGAACACTGAAGCTTTCTTT	CASRGTGNTEAFF	TRBD1	TRBV3-1/TRBV3-2	TRBJ1-1	-
TGTGCCAGCAGTTTTTTTAGCGGAGGAGGGAATGAGCAGTTCTTC	CASSFFSGGGNEQFF	-	TRBV27	TRBJ2-1	-
TGTGCCAGCACCCGGGGAGGGGTCTCTGGAAACACCATATATTTT	CASTRGGVSGNTIYF	-	TRBV7-2	TRBJ1-3	-
TGCGCCAGCAGCTCGACAGGGGGTACAGATACGCAGTATTTT	CASSSTGGTDTQYF	TRBD1	TRBV5-1	TRBJ2-3	-
TGTGCCAGCAGCCAAGGACTACCTACCTACGAGCAGTACTTC	CASSQGLPTYEQYF	-	TRBV6-7	TRBJ2-7	-
TGTGCCAGCAGTTACGGTAGGGGGTCTGGATTGGAGCAGTTCTTC	CASSYGRGSGLEQFF	-	TRBV6-2/TRBV6-3	TRBJ2-1	-
TGTGCCAGCAGCTTAGGGGAGGGATTAGGGTCGGGGAACACTGAAGCTTTCTTT	CASSLGEGLGSGNTEAFF	-	TRBV11-2	TRBJ1-1	-
TGTGCCAGCAGTTCCTTGACAGGGGAGACCCAGTACTTC	CASSSLTGETQYF	TRBD1	TRBV6-2/TRBV6-3	TRBJ2-5	-
TGTGCCAGCAGCTCGAGGACTAGCGGATACACAGATACGCAGTATTTT	CASSSRTSGYTDTQYF	TRBD2	TRBV7-9	TRBJ2-3	once
TGTGCCAGCAGCTTAGGGGGGGTTAGACTAGCGAATGAGCAGTTCTTC	CASSLGGVRLANEQFF	TRBD2	TRBV7-9	TRBJ2-1	-
TGTGCCAGTAGGGTGGAACAGGGCGCGGTGGGTGAGCAGTTCTTC	CASRVEQGAVGEQFF	-	TRBV19	TRBJ2-1	-
TGTGCCAGGACCTCAAGACAGGGGGGCACAGATACGCAGTATTTT	CARTSRQGGTDTQYF	TRBD1	TRBV2	TRBJ2-3	-
TGCGCCAGCAGCCAAGGGCCCATGAACACTGAAGCTTTCTTT	CASSQGPMNTEAFF	-	TRBV4-3	TRBJ1-1	-
TGCGCCAGCAGTGAGTACACTAGCGGTTACAATGAGCAGTTCTTC	CASSEYTSGYNEQFF	TRBD2	TRBV10-1	TRBJ2-1	-
TGTGCCATCAGCCTTAGCGGGTCAAACACAGATACGCAGTATTTT	CAISLSGSNTDTQYF	TRBD2	TRBV10-3	TRBJ2-3	-
TGCAGCGCCTTTGGGGCCGTTACCCCCAATGAGCAGTTCTTC	CSAFGAVTPNEQFF	-	TRBV29-1	TRBJ2-1	-
TGCGCCAGCAGCCAAGGACTAGCGGGAGTATCCGGTGAGCAGTTCTTC	CASSQGLAGVSGEQFF	TRBD2	TRBV4-1	TRBJ2-1	-
TGTGCCAGCAGTTCCCTCCTTCGAGGTCCCGGGGATGGCTACACCTTC	CASSSLLRGPGDGYTF	-	TRBV27	TRBJ1-2	-
TGTGCCTGGAGTGATTCAGGATACATCCTGTTTTTT	CAWSDSGYILFF	-	TRBV30	TRBJ1-4	-
TGTGCCAGCAGTTTGGGACAGAGTAAAGTTACGTACTTC	CASSLGQSKVTYF	TRBD1	TRBV27	TRBJ2-7	-
TGTGCCAGTAGTATCCGCCAGGGAAGGCAAGAGACCCAGTACTTC	CASSIRQGRQETQYF	-	TRBV19	TRBJ2-5	-
TGTGCCAGTAAACCGACTGGGACAGGGGGACCTGAAGCTTTCTTT	CASKPTGTGGPEAFF	TRBD1	TRBV19	TRBJ1-1	-
TGCGCCAGCAGCCAAGACGCTAGCGGGATATACGAGCAGTACTTC	CASSQDASGIYEQYF	TRBD2	TRBV4-3	TRBJ2-7	-
TGTGCCAGCAGCCCCGGGACTAGCGGGAGCAGGGAGCTGTTTTTT	CASSPGTSGSRELFF	TRBD2	TRBV7-9	TRBJ2-2	-
TGCAGTGCTAGGTCCGGGTTCGAGCAGTACTTC	CSARSGFEQYF	-	TRBV20-1	TRBJ2-7	-
TGTGCCAGTAGTATGGGACAGGGAAGTTGGATCTCCACAGATACGCAGTATTTT	CASSMGQGSWISTDTQYF	TRBD1	TRBV19	TRBJ2-3	once
TGTGCCAGCAGTGGACAGTTCGCATACGAGCAGTACTTC	CASSGQFAYEQYF	-	TRBV2	TRBJ2-7	-
TGTGCCAGCAGCGTCCACGACAGGGGAGGCTACGAGCAGTACTTC	CASSVHDRGGYEQYF	TRBD1	TRBV9	TRBJ2-7	-
TGTGCCAGCAGCTTAGCCGAGACTAGCGTTGCCGGGGAGCTGTTTTTT	CASSLAETSVAGELFF	TRBD2	TRBV7-2	TRBJ2-2	-
TGTGCCAGCAGCCAACTACTCGCGTCCAATGAGCAGTTCTTC	CASSQLLASNEQFF	-	TRBV11-2	TRBJ2-1	-
TGTGCCAGCCTAGGGACAGGCTATGGCTACACCTTC	CASLGTGYGYTF	TRBD1	TRBV3-1/TRBV3-2	TRBJ1-2	-
TGCGCCAGCAGCTTGGGACAACCTAACTATGGCTACACCTTC	CASSLGQPNYGYTF	-	TRBV5-1	TRBJ1-2	-
TGCAGCGTTGGGGCCCAAGTGGGAGGGTTGACCGGGGAGCTGTTTTTT	CSVGAQVGGLTGELFF	TRBD2	TRBV29-1	TRBJ2-2	-
TGTGCCTGGAGTGTTGAGTTTGCGCACTACGAGCAGTACTTC	CAWSVEFAHYEQYF	-	TRBV30	TRBJ2-7	-
TGTGCCAGCAACCCTGAGGTTGGAGGGTCAGAGACCCAGTACTTC	CASNPEVGGSETQYF	-	TRBV11-2	TRBJ2-5	-
TGTGCCAGCAGCTCGACCCCGGGACAGGGGGCCACTGAAGCTTTCTTT	CASSSTPGQGATEAFF	TRBD1	TRBV11-2	TRBJ1-1	few
TGTGCCAGCAGTGTTGACAGGGGGGGAACTGAAGCTTTCTTT	CASSVDRGGTEAFF	TRBD1	TRBV28	TRBJ1-1	once